This T cell receptor (beta chain) derives from a study of spatial heterogeneity in lung cancer (dated by TCRdb to about 2019). A note on the overall study: The donors were 70 or so patients from the lung TRACERx cohort who had early-stage, untreated non-small cell lung cancer. Follow-up PBMC samples were sequenced whenever available, and the median time to follow-up was about 24 months after resection. More beta-chain than alpha-chain transcripts were consistently detected, likely reflecting higher beta-chain transcript abundance. In the raw uncorrected reads, each unique combination of TCR and UMI appeared more than ten times on average. TCR alpha and beta repertoires were quantitatively compared across multiple tumor regions, matched nontumor lung and blood in non-small cell lung cancer. TCR repertoire features were related to nonsynonymous mutation counts determined by whole-exome sequencing of tumor tissue. Both alpha and beta chains were TCR-sequenced in hundreds of tumor regions, 64 matched nontumor lung samples and around 50 PBMC samples obtained at surgery.

Only a few counts were recorded for this clonotype. Its antigen has not been determined. Within one base of it there is no much larger clone, and no base qualities were kept. Trimming takes 4 bases from V and 2 bases from J, and the germline ends sit 27 bases apart. Spanning cysteine to phenylalanine, the CDR3 consists of 19 amino acids. Just CDR3 DNA is preserved here, 57 bases in frame from base 1. The sample's time point, from its label and the paper: blood at routine non-recurrence follow-up after resection. Whole RNA extracted from tumor and nontumor lung tissue, or from cryopreserved PBMC samples, was used for TCR sequencing without cell sorting. Patients were selected for TCR sequencing only if sufficient RNA was available from at least two tumor regions. Library prep was done by 5' RACE. TCRdb shows the sequencer as NextSeq 500. To allow correction of PCR and sequencing errors, the TCR library protocol tagged every TCR cDNA molecule with a unique molecular identifier. The original methods were these. Decombinator tools were used for TCR identification, UMI-based error correction and CDR3 extraction. Expanded TCRs were defined as those above a frequency of 2 per 1,000, corresponding to the top 1% of the tumor frequency distribution. Renyi diversity was calculated using the R vegan package after each repertoire was subsampled 100 times to 5,000 TCRs. CDR3 similarity networks were built from amino acid triplet string-kernel similarity, connecting CDR3s with pairwise similarity above 0.82. The raw public data were reprocessed by TCRdb itself: fastp quality trimming at Q25, MiXCR clonotype calling, in-frame beta chains only. Merged by CDR3 protein, the rows form single entries marked with the most common genes and DNA. In this record, the V and J calls reflect TCRdb's handling and not the investigators' own analysis. The sample has approximately 43,000 distinct CDR3 sequences on record, about 10% of them singletons. The ten top clones hold approximately 17% of the sample.

The research as a whole found: Only 13 to 15 patients were included in the comparisons of baseline and follow-up blood repertoires. Confirming at a functional level the hypothesis that regional TCRs recognize regional mutations was considered to require additional single-cell paired TCR alpha and beta sequencing. Ubiquitous expanded tumor TCRs were found in blood more often at tumor resection than at routine follow-up.

This material consisted of PBMCs, taken at follow-up. The rearrangement combines TRBV12-3 or TRBV12-4 with TRBJ2-7, with a weak D call of TRBD2 (7 bases match). The clonotype was recovered from a female donor with early-stage non-small cell lung cancer. The CDR3 protein: CASSSNPRLGGPTAYEQYF. The DNA is as follows: TGTGCCAGCAGTTCAAATCCCCGACTCGGGGGGCCCACAGCCTACGAGCAGTACTTC.